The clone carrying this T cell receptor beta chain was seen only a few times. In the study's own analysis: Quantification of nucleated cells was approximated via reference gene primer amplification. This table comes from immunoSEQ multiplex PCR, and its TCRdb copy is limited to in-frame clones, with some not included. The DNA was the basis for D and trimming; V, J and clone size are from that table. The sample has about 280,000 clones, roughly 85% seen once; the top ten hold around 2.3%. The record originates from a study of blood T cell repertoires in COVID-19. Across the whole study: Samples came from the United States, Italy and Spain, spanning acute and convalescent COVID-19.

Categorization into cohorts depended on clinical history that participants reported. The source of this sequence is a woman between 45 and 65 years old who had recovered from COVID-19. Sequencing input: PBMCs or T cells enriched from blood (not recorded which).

The CDR3 reads CASSQDRQGATSNTEAFF. Here the CDR3 DNA reads TGCGCCAGCAGCCAAGATAGACAGGGGGCGACTTCGAACACTGAAGCTTTCTTT. The chain links TRBV4-1 to TRBJ1-1; 10 nucleotides agree with TRBD1. Germline CDR1 MGHRA, CDR2 YSYEKL. J gave up 1 base and V 0 bases, and 8 bases lay outside the gene matches. The CDR3 extends over 18 amino acids.